These 18 T cell receptor beta chains were all obtained from the same sample, sequenced in a study of graft-versus-host responses after intestinal transplantation. Profiling relied on immunoSEQ multiplex PCR, and the TCRdb table lists in-frame clones only, not all of them. The sample has some 25,000 clones, approximately 95% seen once. Sequencing used PBMCs, obtained 18 days after transplant. The receptors come from a human patient who received an intestinal transplant, so some T cells may come from the graft donor.

This clone was seen more than once but under ten times. The chain combines TRBV6-4 with TRBJ2-3; 16 nucleotides line up with TRBD2. CDR3 length equals 16 residues. V lost 2 bases and J lost 4; bases outside the gene matches: 0. Germline CDR1 reads MRHNA; CDR2 reads SNTAGT. The CDR3 DNA reads TGTGCCAGCAGTGACGGGACTAGCGGGGGGGCAGATACGCAGTATTTT. The encoded protein is CASSDGTSGGADTQYF.

V gene TRBV4-1 combines with J gene TRBJ2-5; D remains ambiguous. Trimming took 4 bases from V and 3 from J, leaving 12 bases between them. The germline V gene encodes CDR1 MGHRA and CDR2 YSYEKL. The CDR3 runs 14 residues. CDR3 coding DNA: TGCGCCAGCAGCCCCAGACAAACCAAAGAGACCCAGTACTTC. Protein product: CASSPRQTKETQYF.

V gene TRBV19 combines with J gene TRBJ1-5; maybe TRBD1 (6 bases). The CDR3 runs 14 residues. V was clipped by 6 bases and J by 4 bases, with 13 bases between them. Looked up from germline, CDR1 is LNHDA and CDR2 is SQIVND (reference sequence). DNA for the CDR3: TGTGCCAGTAGCGCCCAGACAGGTAATCAGCCCCAGCATTTT. It encodes CASSAQTGNQPQHF.

V gene TRBV5-1 combines with J gene TRBJ2-3; D not certain. This CDR3 contains 15 residues. CDR1 and CDR2 from the germline V gene are SGHRS and YFSETQ. V was shortened by 4 bases and J by 2 bases, with 14 bases between the two germline ends. The CDR3 reads CASSPVRADTDTQYF. CDR3 DNA: TGCGCCAGCAGCCCCGTTAGGGCAGACACAGATACGCAGTATTTT.

In its sample, this clone was seen a few times. The chain links TRBV7-9 to TRBJ1-3, with a possible D match to TRBD1 (5 bases). CDR3 length: 15 residues. The germline V gene has CDR1 SEHNR and CDR2 FQNEAQ (reference sequence). The V gene lost 4 bases and the J gene lost 1 base, with 11 bases spanning the gap. This chain's CDR3 is CASSSGFSSGNTIYF. The CDR3 nucleotides read TGTGCCAGCAGCTCAGGGTTCTCGTCTGGAAACACCATATATTTT.

This chain connects TRBV7-9 to TRBJ1-1; tentative D call: TRBD1 (5 bases). CDR3 size: 12 residues. Trimming took off 8 bases at V and 1 base at J, with 8 bases between the two ends. Per the germline V gene, CDR1 is SEHNR and CDR2 is FQNEAQ (reference sequence). The CDR3 region is CASDRTNTEAFF. In DNA, the CDR3 is TGTGCCAGCGACAGAACGAACACTGAAGCTTTCTTT. The full variable domain, in which reference TRBV7-9 and TRBJ1-1 provide the parts outside the CDR3, is DTGVSQNPRHKITKRGQNVTFRCDPISEHNRLYWYRQTLGQGPEFLTYFQNEAQLEKSRLLSDRFSAERPKGSFSTLEIQRTEQGDSAMYLCASDRTNTEAFFGQGTRLTVV.

The chain joins TRBV2 to TRBJ1-3, with D hard to call. The CDR3 contains 16 residues. Looked up from germline, CDR1 is SNHLY and CDR2 is FYNNEI. Trimming took 3 bases from V and 4 from J, leaving 16 bases between them. CDR3 in amino acids: CASSEWGSSAGNTIYF. CDR3 DNA sequence: TGTGCCAGCAGTGAGTGGGGAAGCTCTGCGGGAAACACCATATATTTT. Variable domain in full (rest from reference TRBV2 and TRBJ1-3): EPEVTQTPSHQVTQMGQEVILRCVPISNHLYFYWYRQILGQKVEFLVSFYNNEISEKSEIFDDQFSVERPDGSNFTLKIRSTKLEDSAMYFCASSEWGSSAGNTIYFGEGSWLTVV.

The CDR3 DNA reads as TGTGCCAGTAGTATAGATCGGGGTGTGCGGAACACTGAAGCTTTCTTT. Translation: CASSIDRGVRNTEAFF. The chain uses TRBV19 and TRBJ1-1; no clear D gene. The CDR3 runs 16 residues. Germline V gives CDR1 LNHDA, CDR2 SQIVND (reference sequence). V dropped 0 bases and J dropped 1 base, with 12 bases sitting between them. The full variable domain, with the rest looked up from reference TRBV19 and TRBJ1-1, is DGGITQSPKYLFRKEGQNVTLSCEQNLNHDAMYWYRQDPGQGLRLIYYSQIVNDFQKGDIAEGYSVSREKKESFPLTVTSAQKNPTAFYLCASSIDRGVRNTEAFFGQGTRLTVV.

J is TRBJ1-6 and V is TRBV10-2, with D maybe TRBD1 (5 bases). The CDR3 has 14 residues. Germline V gives CDR1 WSHSY, CDR2 SAAADI. Trimming took 3 bases from V and 5 from J, leaving 8 bases between them. CDR3 in DNA: TGCGCCAGCAGTGACTACAGGAATAATTCACCCCTCCACTTT. Translating it yields CASSDYRNNSPLHF.

The genes are TRBV2 and TRBJ2-1, with D tentatively TRBD1 (6 bases). The CDR3 runs 15 residues. CDR1 is SNHLY, CDR2 FYNNEI, per germline. V lost 3 bases and J 5 bases, leaving 14 bases between the germline ends. CDR3 sequence reads: CASSDSQTGHNEQFF. As DNA, the CDR3 is TGTGCCAGCAGTGATTCCCAGACAGGCCACAATGAGCAGTTCTTC.

This sequence joins TRBV29-1 and TRBJ1-1, with D possibly TRBD1 on 5 matching bases. V lost 8 bases and J lost 2, with 15 bases in between. This CDR3 region has 13 residues. From germline, CDR1 is SQVTM and CDR2 ANQGSEA. DNA for the CDR3: TGCAGCCAGACAAACAGGCTTAACACTGAAGCTTTCTTT. This translates into CSQTNRLNTEAFF.

The gene calls are TRBV15 and TRBJ2-5; possibly TRBD1 or TRBD2 for D (5 bases each). The germline CDR1 and CDR2 sequences are LNHNV and YYDKDF (reference sequence). The CDR3 has 15 residues. Trimming removed 5 bases from V and 2 bases from J, with 15 bases in between. CDR3 sequence (DNA): TGTGCCACCAGCGGAATACCCGGGGCTCAAGAGACCCAGTACTTC. Amino acid sequence: CATSGIPGAQETQYF.

V gene TRBV5-5 combines with J gene TRBJ1-1; a weak D match, TRBD1 (5 bases). CDR1 is SGHKS, CDR2 YYEKEE, per germline (reference sequence). The V end was cut by 2 bases, the J end by 6 bases, with 14 bases between. The CDR3 length is 14 residues. CDR3 nucleotides: TGTGCCAGCAGCTTCATTGTGTGGGGGTCTGAAGCTTTCTTT. Amino acid sequence: CASSFIVWGSEAFF.

J is TRBJ2-7 and V is TRBV4-1; tentative D call: TRBD1 (5 bases). The length of the CDR3 is 14 residues. Looked up from germline, CDR1 is MGHRA and CDR2 is YSYEKL. The ends were cut back, 3 bases at V and 2 bases at J, with 11 bases in the middle. The CDR3 region is CASSQPGQPYEQYF. Written as DNA, the CDR3 is TGCGCCAGCAGCCAGCCTGGACAACCCTACGAGCAGTACTTC.

The chain recombines TRBV5-1 with TRBJ1-2; TRBD1 might be the D (5 bases). The germline V and J ends were trimmed by 3 bases and 3 bases, with 6 bases remaining between them. Germline V gene lookup returns CDR1 SGHRS and CDR2 YFSETQ. The CDR3 totals 12 residues. The CDR3 here is CASSWGDYGYTF. The CDR3 DNA is TGCGCCAGCAGCTGGGGGGACTATGGCTACACCTTC.

V usage is TRBV7-9 and J usage is TRBJ2-2, with TRBD1 matching 7 bases. Germline CDR1 reads SEHNR; CDR2 reads FQNEAQ (reference sequence). Trimming cost V 2 bases and J 4 bases; bases outside gene matches: 4. The CDR3 runs to 15 residues. The DNA of the CDR3 is TGTGCCAGCAGCTTAAGACAGGGTCCCACCGGGGAGCTGTTTTTT. This codes for CASSLRQGPTGELFF. The whole variable domain, filled in from reference TRBV7-9 and TRBJ2-2, reads DTGVSQNPRHKITKRGQNVTFRCDPISEHNRLYWYRQTLGQGPEFLTYFQNEAQLEKSRLLSDRFSAERPKGSFSTLEIQRTEQGDSAMYLCASSLRQGPTGELFFGEGSRLTVL.

CDR3 amino acids: CASSPRSTQPYNEQFF. The CDR3 bases are TGTGCCAGTAGCCCACGGTCCACTCAGCCTTACAATGAGCAGTTCTTC. The chain recombines TRBV19 with TRBJ2-1; D gene unclear. Germline CDR1 is LNHDA and CDR2 is SQIVND (reference sequence). There are 16 residues in the CDR3. Deletions cut 6 bases from V and 4 bases from J, with 19 bases between.

This chain joins TRBV7-9 and TRBJ1-6; a possible D gene is TRBD1 (5 bases). The CDR3 spans 14 residues. V was shortened by 1 base and J by 10 bases, with 11 bases between the two germline ends. Looked up from germline, CDR1 is SEHNR and CDR2 is FQNEAQ (reference sequence). Here the CDR3 reads CASSLVQGRSPLHF. The CDR3 DNA follows: TGTGCCAGCAGCTTAGTTCAGGGCCGATCACCCCTCCACTTT.